Only a few counts were recorded for the clone carrying this T cell receptor (beta chain). The target antigen is unknown. The study reverse transcribed the entire isolated RNA, so it sequenced expressed TCRB transcripts. This table comes from immunoSEQ multiplex PCR, and its TCRdb copy is limited to in-frame clones, with some not included. There are about 470,000 clones in the sample; about 29% occur only once, and 0.05% to 0.065% lies in the top ten. The data were taken from a study of beta chain features in type 1 diabetes. General study points: In the patient group, naive, central memory and Treg TCRB repertoires seemed more alike than in the healthy donor group.

The sample taken for sequencing was naive CD4+ T cells from blood. The source is a man between 18 and 29 years old in good health.

The CDR3 spells CASSIYYEQYF. Here the CDR3 DNA reads TGTGCCAGCTCGATTTACTACGAGCAGTACTTC. This rearrangement joins TRBV28 to TRBJ2-7; no clear D. This CDR3 has 11 amino acids. CDR1 is MDHEN, CDR2 SYDVKM, per germline. Trimming stripped 8 bases from V and 3 bases from J, with 8 bases between.